Listed here are 27 T cell receptor beta chains from one sample, sequenced in a study of T cells after posttransplantation cyclophosphamide. Clones were read by immunoSEQ multiplex PCR, and TCRdb kept only the in-frame ones, dropping some. In the table there are tens of thousands of clones, approximately 70% of which are singletons. The sequencing sample was made of memory CD4+ T cells sorted from PBMCs. The receptors stem from a woman aged 55-69 years in good health, CMV-negative, and a related stem cell transplant donor.

This clone showed up just once. This rearrangement joins TRBV19 to TRBJ2-7, with 8 positions matching TRBD1. The CDR3 covers 16 residues. The junction had 14 bases not matched to a gene; V was cut back by 6 bases and J by 4 bases. Germline V gene sequence: CDR1 LNHDA, CDR2 SQIVND (reference sequence). The DNA for the CDR3 is TGTGCCAGTAGCCTTAAAGGGACAGGCGGTGTATACGAGCAGTACTTC. Translating it yields CASSLKGTGGVYEQYF.

This clone turned up a few times. The chain has TRBV29-1 and TRBJ1-2, with 8 bases lining up with TRBD1. The CDR3 consists of 12 residues. Germline V gene lookup returns CDR1 SQVTM and CDR2 ANQGSEA. V shed 6 bases and J 3 bases; nucleotides not matched to a gene: 3. The CDR3 loop reads CSVGQGDYGYTF. CDR3 sequence (DNA): TGCAGCGTCGGACAGGGAGACTATGGCTACACCTTC.

This chain uses TRBV5-1 with TRBJ1-1; TRBD1 is a possible D gene (6 bases). Germline-derived CDR1 and CDR2 are SGHRS and YFSETQ. Trimming pared 2 bases from V and 4 bases from J, leaving 12 bases between. The CDR3 is made up of 14 amino acids. The CDR3 DNA follows: TGCGCCAGCAGCTTCGGAACAGGGTTCACTGAAGCTTTCTTT. Amino acid sequence: CASSFGTGFTEAFF.

The chain couples TRBV5-1 to TRBJ2-3; TRBD2 matches at 13 bases. The CDR3 contains 16 residues. Trimming took 4 bases from V and 2 from J; bases not matched to a gene: 4. CDR1 and CDR2 from the germline V gene are SGHRS and YFSETQ. The CDR3 nucleotides read TGCGCCAGCAGCATTGGGACTAGCGGGAACACAGATACGCAGTATTTT. Its protein product is CASSIGTSGNTDTQYF.

The rearrangement uses TRBV6-4 and TRBJ1-2; D possibly corresponds to TRBD1 (6 bases). Germline-derived CDR1 and CDR2 are MRHNA and SNTAGT. Trimming removed 3 bases at V and 4 bases at J, with 12 bases between. This CDR3 region has 14 residues. In DNA, the CDR3 is TGTGCCAGCAGTGAGGGTGGGGGCCGCTATGGCTACACCTTC. As protein: CASSEGGGRYGYTF.

This rearrangement joins TRBV18 to TRBJ2-5; 9 bases agree with TRBD1. There are 14 residues in the CDR3. V lost 5 bases and J lost 5; bases outside the gene matches: 6. Looked up from germline, CDR1 is KGHSH and CDR2 is LQKENI. CDR3 region: CASSKDRGRETQYF. The DNA for the CDR3 is TGTGCCAGCTCAAAGGACAGGGGACGGGAGACCCAGTACTTC.

The gene calls are TRBV5-1 and TRBJ1-1; the D gene is possibly TRBD1 (5 bases). The CDR3 has 15 residues. V lost 6 bases to trimming and J lost 4 bases, with 19 bases between them. Looked up from germline, CDR1 is SGHRS and CDR2 is YFSETQ. The CDR3 is CASTFLGGIVTEAFF. CDR3 bases: TGCGCCAGCACATTCCTCGGGGGTATCGTCACTGAAGCTTTCTTT.

The rearrangement uses TRBV5-6 and TRBJ2-5; 8 nucleotides match TRBD1. V was pared by 6 bases and J by 5 bases, with 6 bases of the junction left unmatched. This CDR3 comprises 13 residues. The V gene's germline CDR1 is SGHDT and CDR2 YYEEEE. In DNA form, the CDR3 reads TGTGCCAGCACCCAGGACAGGGTTGAGACCCAGTACTTC. This sequence encodes CASTQDRVETQYF.

J is TRBJ2-5 and V is TRBV4-1, with D possibly matching TRBD1 (5 bases). CDR3 size: 16 residues. CDR1 is MGHRA and CDR2 is YSYEKL in the germline V gene. Trimming shortened V by 0 bases and J by 2 bases, and 13 bases separated the two germline ends. The CDR3, as DNA: TGCGCCAGCAGCCAAGAGCCCTCGACAGAACAAGAGACCCAGTACTTC. The encoded protein is CASSQEPSTEQETQYF.

J is TRBJ2-1 and V is TRBV28; 7 bases line up with TRBD2. This CDR3 is 17 amino acids long. Losses at the gene ends were 1 base for V and 8 bases for J; bases not matched to a gene: 14. Germline V gene data show CDR1 as MDHEN and CDR2 as SYDVKM. DNA for the CDR3: TGTGCCAGCAGTTTATCTTTGGGGGTGACTAGCTTTCATGAGCAGTTCTTC. Translated, it gives CASSLSLGVTSFHEQFF.

The J gene is TRBJ1-1, the V gene TRBV7-9, with D unclear. This CDR3 is built from 12 residues. V was clipped by 7 bases and J by 3 bases, with 9 bases between them. The germline CDR1 and CDR2 sequences are SEHNR and FQNEAQ (reference sequence). The CDR3 bases are TGTGCCAGCACCAACGAGTACACTGAAGCTTTCTTT. This gives the protein CASTNEYTEAFF. The full variable domain, in which reference TRBV7-9 and TRBJ1-1 provide the parts outside the CDR3, is DTGVSQNPRHKITKRGQNVTFRCDPISEHNRLYWYRQTLGQGPEFLTYFQNEAQLEKSRLLSDRFSAERPKGSFSTLEIQRTEQGDSAMYLCASTNEYTEAFFGQGTRLTVV.

This chain joins TRBV5-1 and TRBJ1-1, with TRBD1 matching 8 bases. Germline CDR1 is SGHRS and CDR2 is YFSETQ. J gave up 8 bases and V 1 base, and 10 bases lay outside the gene matches. There are 15 residues in the CDR3. In nucleotides, the CDR3 is TGCGCCAGCAGCTTGAATAGAGCGACAGGGGCGGAAGCTTTCTTT. This gives the protein CASSLNRATGAEAFF. The full variable domain, rest sourced from reference TRBV5-1 and TRBJ1-1, is KAGVTQTPRYLIKTRGQQVTLSCSPISGHRSVSWYQQTPGQGLQFLFEYFSETQRNKGNFPGRFSGRQFSNSRSEMNVSTLELGDSALYLCASSLNRATGAEAFFGQGTRLTVV.

This chain links TRBV2 with TRBJ1-5; unclear D gene. The ends were cut back, 7 bases at V and 2 bases at J, with 6 bases in the middle. The CDR3 is made up of 12 amino acids. Germline V gene sequence: CDR1 SNHLY, CDR2 FYNNEI. The CDR3 nucleotides are TGTGCCAGCACTATGGGCAATCAGCCCCAGCATTTT. Its protein is CASTMGNQPQHF.

The chain uses TRBV5-1 and TRBJ2-5; 10 bases match TRBD2. Germline V gives CDR1 SGHRS, CDR2 YFSETQ. J lost 5 bases, V lost 0 bases, and 10 bases had no gene match. CDR3 length: 17 amino acids. CDR3 loop: CASSLGTSGYFRETQYF. The CDR3 region has the DNA TGCGCCAGCAGCTTGGGGACTAGCGGATATTTCAGGGAGACCCAGTACTTC. The complete variable domain, with remaining parts taken from reference TRBV5-1 and TRBJ2-5, reads KAGVTQTPRYLIKTRGQQVTLSCSPISGHRSVSWYQQTPGQGLQFLFEYFSETQRNKGNFPGRFSGRQFSNSRSEMNVSTLELGDSALYLCASSLGTSGYFRETQYFGPGTRLLVL.

The V gene is TRBV9, the J gene TRBJ2-3; 12 bases fit TRBD2. The J segment lost 10 bases and the V segment lost 4 bases, leaving 13 bases of the junction unmatched. Germline loops: CDR1 SGDLS, CDR2 YYNGEE. The CDR3 sequence is 16 residues long. The DNA of the CDR3 is TGTGCCAGCAGCCAAGGGCTAGCGGGGGGGTTACCCGCGCAGTATTTT. Translation: CASSQGLAGGLPAQYF.

This chain links TRBV11-3 with TRBJ2-2, with D perhaps matching TRBD2 (5 bases). The germline V and J ends were trimmed by 5 bases and 4 bases, with 8 bases remaining between them. Germline V CDR1 and CDR2: SGHNT, YENEEA. CDR3 length: 13 residues. The CDR3 coding sequence is TGTGCCAGCAGCCGGAGGCCCACCGGGGAGCTGTTTTTT. Translating it yields CASSRRPTGELFF.

This clone was seen only a few times. The gene calls are TRBV6-6 and TRBJ1-3, with 7 bases lining up with TRBD1. Losses at the gene ends were 7 bases for V and 4 bases for J; bases not matched to a gene: 7. The CDR3 is made up of 14 amino acids. The germline V gene has CDR1 MNHNY and CDR2 SVGAGI (reference sequence). The chain's CDR3 is CASTPLDRGNTIYF. In nucleotides, the CDR3 is TGTGCCAGCACTCCCCTGGACAGGGGAAACACCATATATTTT.

The chain joins TRBV19 to TRBJ2-7; the D is unclear. Trimming took off 4 bases at V and 2 bases at J, with 9 bases between the two ends. Germline CDR1 reads LNHDA; CDR2 reads SQIVND (reference sequence). This CDR3 region has 13 residues. CDR3 sequence reads: CASSRALAYEQYF. The CDR3 bases are TGTGCCAGTAGTAGAGCGTTAGCCTACGAGCAGTACTTC.

This clone was counted a few times. The chain carries TRBV30 and TRBJ1-1; TRBD1 agrees at 7 bases. The junction had 15 bases not matched to a gene; V was cut back by 0 bases and J by 2 bases. The germline gives CDR1 GTSNPN, CDR2 SVGIG (reference sequence). The CDR3 length is 18 residues. The CDR3 bases are TGTGCCTGGAGTGTAGTTTATCGAGGCAGGGGGTCTAACACTGAAGCTTTCTTT. Translated, it gives CAWSVVYRGRGSNTEAFF.

This clone was found once. This chain connects TRBV2 to TRBJ2-2; 11 bases line up with TRBD2. The V and J ends lost 5 bases and 4 bases, in that order; junction bases with no gene match: 6. The CDR3 spans 16 residues. Per the germline V gene, CDR1 is SNHLY and CDR2 is FYNNEI. The CDR3 sequence is CASSTTSGEFTGELFF. As DNA, the CDR3 is TGTGCCAGCAGTACGACTAGCGGGGAGTTCACCGGGGAGCTGTTTTTT.

V is TRBV29-1 and J is TRBJ1-4, with D possibly matching TRBD1 (5 bases). This CDR3 is 13 amino acids long. Trimming left V 6 bases short and J 7 bases short, with 15 bases between. From germline, CDR1 is SQVTM and CDR2 ANQGSEA. DNA for the CDR3: TGCAGCGTGGCGGGGGATCGACGTGAAAAACTGTTTTTT. This encodes CSVAGDRREKLFF.

The V and J genes are TRBV6-5 and TRBJ2-7, with D unresolved. Germline CDR1 and CDR2: MNHEY and SVGAGI. The ends were cut back, 2 bases at V and 5 bases at J, with 10 bases in the middle. The CDR3 totals 13 residues. CDR3 bases: TGTGCCAGCAGTTACGCGGCGTATAACGAGCAGTACTTC. Its protein is CASSYAAYNEQYF.

There are a few counts of this clone. V is TRBV7-2 and J is TRBJ1-5, with 7 bases that match TRBD1. V was clipped by 2 bases and J by 6 bases; unmatched bases: 4. Germline values: CDR1 SGHTA, CDR2 FQGNSA. The CDR3 has 14 residues. The chain's CDR3 is CASSLKQGIQPQHF. DNA of the CDR3: TGTGCCAGCAGCTTAAAACAGGGGATTCAGCCCCAGCATTTT.

This clone was seen only a few times. V gene TRBV2 combines with J gene TRBJ2-1, with no clear D. This CDR3 is 14 amino acids long. V lost 4 bases, J lost 7 bases, and 14 bases lay in between. Germline V gives CDR1 SNHLY, CDR2 FYNNEI. CDR3 sequence (DNA): TGTGCCAGCAGTGCCCGGTCCTCCCGAAATGAGCAGTTCTTC. It is translated as CASSARSSRNEQFF.

This clone is labeled as medium-sized. V is TRBV4-3 and J is TRBJ2-6; TRBD1 agrees at 9 bases. Germline V gives CDR1 LGHNA, CDR2 YSLEER. This CDR3 has 17 residues. With V trimmed by 4 bases and J by 0 bases, 4 bases remained unmatched. The CDR3 loop reads CASSPGTGPSGANVLTF. The CDR3 nucleotides are TGCGCCAGCAGCCCCGGGACAGGGCCCTCTGGGGCCAACGTCCTGACTTTC.

This chain links TRBV28 with TRBJ2-1; 9 bases match TRBD1. The V gene's germline CDR1 is MDHEN and CDR2 SYDVKM. Trimming removed 5 bases from V and 4 bases from J; junction bases left unmatched: 9. This CDR3 is built from 16 residues. The CDR3 nucleotides are TGTGCCAGCAGTGAACCGGGACAGGGAAGATACAATGAGCAGTTCTTC. Its translation is CASSEPGQGRYNEQFF.

The J gene is TRBJ1-5, the V gene TRBV2; D is ambiguous. V was pared by 7 bases and J by 5 bases, with 12 bases between. The CDR3 has 13 residues. Germline values: CDR1 SNHLY, CDR2 FYNNEI. The CDR3 bases are TGTGCCAGCACAATGGTTTCGGATCAGCCCCAGCATTTT. Translated, it gives CASTMVSDQPQHF.